Listed below are T cell receptor beta chains from one sample, sequenced in a study of long-term antiretroviral therapy in people with HIV. Some clones are missing from TCRdb's copy, which holds only in-frame ones; the method was immunoSEQ multiplex PCR. The sample gives roughly 14,000 clones, roughly 80% of which show up once; approximately 16% is in the top ten. The sequencing here drew on unsorted PBMCs, taken just before starting antiretroviral therapy. Receptor source: a man in his forties with HIV. The conserved cysteine and the conserved F or W are not part of the CDR3 here. Not all rows give a size; the values are once, few, many and, for expanded clones, a class.

V	J	size	CDR3
TRBV4-2	TRBJ2-3	NA	ASSQGIGTGGTDTQY
TRBV28	TRBJ1-2	NA	ASSLGKTGGYGYT
TRBV28	TRBJ1-2	NA	ASSLNGADGYT
TRBV4-2	TRBJ2-1	NA	ASSQDLDRGIYNEQF
TRBV30	TRBJ1-6	few	AWSPRDSSPLH
TRBV7-2	TRBJ1-3	NA	ASSLVAGNTIY
TRBV2	TRBJ1-1	NA	ASTDRIEAF
TRBV5-5	TRBJ2-7	NA	ASSYSGTVAYEQY
TRBV6-1	TRBJ1-5	NA	ASSDYQPQH
TRBV27	TRBJ1-2	NA	ASSPRTGAGYT
TRBV19	TRBJ1-1	NA	ASSIRGAEAF
TRBV2	TRBJ1-2	NA	ASSPGQAFYGYT
TRBV27	TRBJ2-2	NA	ASSYRAGELF
TRBV27	TRBJ1-4	NA	ASSLDGDREDEKLF
TRBV5-1	TRBJ1-1	NA	ASSLALTGLNTEAF
TRBV5-1	TRBJ1-5	NA	ASSSTGASNQPQH
TRBV5-8	TRBJ1-1	NA	ASTPSRAAAF
TRBV29-1	TRBJ2-7	NA	SVGGLAGAHSYEQY
TRBV5-4	TRBJ1-1	NA	ASSSSRESSTEAF
TRBV25-1	TRBJ1-6	few	ASAGQGWNSPLH
TRBV7-9	TRBJ2-3	NA	ALYGDTDTQY
TRBV7-9	TRBJ1-1	NA	ASSLARQGAFFDTEAF
TRBV18	TRBJ2-5	NA	ASSPGRALETQY
TRBV5-6	TRBJ1-5	NA	ASSLAGFGNQPQH
TRBV5-5	TRBJ1-2	NA	ASSVILGTGDGYT
TRBV5-1	TRBJ1-1	NA	ASSFGTVNTEAF
TRBV5-5	TRBJ2-5	once	ASSLWGEETQY
TRBV6-5	TRBJ2-7	once	ASSPGTGKIEQY
TRBV30	TRBJ2-2	NA	AWNVGLAGIPNTGELF
TRBV2	TRBJ1-1	NA	ASRVESENTEAF
TRBV5-5	TRBJ1-1	NA	ASSLWSEAF
TRBV7-2	TRBJ2-7	NA	ASSSTSGVTYEQY
TRBV5-1	TRBJ2-3	NA	ASSLTAATDTQY
TRBV27	TRBJ2-1	NA	ASSPRPQSSYNEQF
TRBV6-5	TRBJ1-2	NA	ASRPWTEDGYT
TRBV6-1	TRBJ2-1	NA	ASKQGAGYNEQF
TRBV15	TRBJ2-3	NA	ATSRDSPSTDTQY
TRBV5-1	TRBJ1-2	NA	ASSLVAANYGYT
TRBV2	TRBJ2-2	NA	ASSVWTSGNTGELF
TRBV19	TRBJ2-7	NA	ASSPRDGSSYEQY
TRBV30	TRBJ1-2	NA	AWSPQGGLFLGGYT
TRBV30	TRBJ1-2	once	AWNIGTGGFYGYT
TRBV6-1	TRBJ2-3	NA	ASRDRGFGTDTQY
TRBV7-9	TRBJ2-7	few	ASSLKGTGAHEQY
TRBV5-1	TRBJ1-6	NA	ASSRVGTGGPNSPLH
TRBV14	TRBJ2-1	NA	ASSMSPYEQF
TRBV11-2	TRBJ2-3	NA	ASSSIATADTQY
TRBV4-1	TRBJ1-1	NA	ASSQDRSGTVNTEAF
TRBV5-1	TRBJ2-1	NA	ASSFLLGGDEQF
TRBV6-5	TRBJ2-1	NA	ASSFGGRANNEQF